The 18 T cell receptor beta chains in this list originate from one sample, sequenced in a study of cytomegalovirus exposure and HLA in healthy donors. The PCR ran on 60 Vbeta and 13 Jbeta primers. Some clones are missing from TCRdb's copy, which holds only in-frame ones; the method was immunoSEQ multiplex PCR. The repertoire includes around 140,000 clones, roughly 71% of them detected once, and around 1.5% sits in the top ten. Sequenced material: PBMCs. The receptors were sampled from a middle-aged woman in good health and CMV-seronegative.

The chain joins TRBV7-9 to TRBJ1-2; TRBD1 agrees at 8 bases. Unmatched junction bases numbered 13, after V lost 4 bases and J lost 3 bases. The CDR3 has 17 residues. The germline V gene encodes CDR1 SEHNR and CDR2 FQNEAQ (reference sequence). CDR3 sequence (DNA): TGTGCCAGCAGCTATAAGATGGACAGGGCTTCGGACTATGGCTACACCTTC. This codes for CASSYKMDRASDYGYTF.

As DNA, the CDR3 is TGTGCCAGCAGCTCCGACGGGAGCTCTGGAAACACCATATATTTT. Translated: CASSSDGSSGNTIYF. The chain carries TRBV11-3 and TRBJ1-3; D not resolved. Trimming took 4 bases from V and 0 from J, leaving 10 bases between them. The CDR3 totals 15 residues. Germline values: CDR1 SGHNT, CDR2 YENEEA.

J is TRBJ1-4 and V is TRBV6-6; a possible D gene is TRBD1 (5 bases). CDR3 length: 15 residues. Germline-derived CDR1 and CDR2 are MNHNY and SVGAGI (reference sequence). Trimming left V 1 base short and J 6 bases short, with 12 bases between. CDR3 region: CASSYLGTLDEKLFF. For the CDR3, the DNA is TGTGCCAGCAGTTACTTAGGGACTTTGGATGAAAAACTGTTTTTT.

This clone was observed a handful of times. The chain recombines TRBV27 with TRBJ2-7, with a tentative D call TRBD1 (6 bases). This CDR3 spans 15 amino acids. Germline CDR1 and CDR2: MNHEY and SMNVEV (reference sequence). The V end lost 6 bases, the J end lost 1 base, and 16 bases lay between the germline ends. CDR3 sequence reads: CASSASRDKSYEQYF. For the CDR3, the DNA is TGTGCCAGCAGCGCTTCCCGGGACAAATCCTACGAGCAGTACTTC.

The gene calls are TRBV29-1 and TRBJ2-5, with 8 bases fitting TRBD1. The CDR3 is made up of 13 amino acids. Germline values: CDR1 SQVTM, CDR2 ANQGSEA. The V and J ends lost 4 bases and 4 bases, in that order; junction bases with no gene match: 5. The CDR3: CSVGTGLLETQYF. In DNA form, the CDR3 reads TGCAGCGTTGGGACAGGGTTACTAGAGACCCAGTACTTC.

V is TRBV6-5 and J is TRBJ2-5, with D unclear. Per germline, CDR1 MNHEY and CDR2 SVGAGI. V dropped 5 bases and J dropped 5 bases, with 12 bases sitting between them. This CDR3 has 13 amino acids. DNA for the CDR3: TGTGCCAGCAGTACGCCCCCCCGGGAGACCCAGTACTTC. Its protein product is CASSTPPRETQYF.

The CDR3 region has the DNA TGTGCCAGCAGGCACAGGGGGCAGGCTAAAGAGACCCAGTACTTC. This encodes CASRHRGQAKETQYF. This rearrangement joins TRBV6-5 to TRBJ2-5, with 9 bases lining up with TRBD1. The ends lost 6 bases at V and 3 bases at J; junction bases unmatched: 8. The length of the CDR3 is 15 residues. Germline V gives CDR1 MNHEY, CDR2 SVGAGI.

The chain employs TRBV7-9 and TRBJ1-2, with 7 bases matching TRBD1. CDR1 is SEHNR, CDR2 FQNEAQ, per germline (reference sequence). Trimming removed 5 bases from V and 6 bases from J; junction bases left unmatched: 6. The CDR3 sequence is 13 residues long. CDR3 amino acids: CASSPDRANGYTF. The CDR3 DNA is TGTGCCAGCAGCCCCGACAGGGCTAATGGCTACACCTTC.

This clone has more than one count but fewer than ten. The rearrangement uses TRBV6-1 and TRBJ1-1, with TRBD1 matching over 8 bases. V lost 6 bases, J lost 3 bases, and 3 bases stayed unmatched. The CDR3 is made up of 13 amino acids. Germline CDR1 reads MNHNS; CDR2 reads SASEGT. The CDR3 reads CASSVDRDTEAFF. The CDR3 DNA reads as TGTGCCAGCAGCGTGGACAGGGACACTGAAGCTTTCTTT.

This clone occurred a few times. This sequence joins TRBV25-1 and TRBJ2-5; 7 nucleotides agree with TRBD1. V shed 5 bases, J shed 5 bases, and the junction held 5 bases outside the gene matches. Germline-derived CDR1 and CDR2 are MGHDK and SYGVNS. The CDR3 spans 13 residues. For the CDR3, the DNA is TGTGCCAGCAGTCTAGGGGGCGGGGAGACCCAGTACTTC. Its translation: CASSLGGGETQYF.

A single count supports this clone. DNA for the CDR3: TGTGCCAGCTCCCATACCAACGACAGGAGGAATGAGCAGTTCTTC. Protein sequence: CASSHTNDRRNEQFF. V is TRBV18 and J is TRBJ2-1; D perhaps matches TRBD1 (6 bases). The CDR3 covers 15 residues. With 6 bases removed from V and 7 bases from J, the gap between germline ends came to 19 bases. Germline values: CDR1 KGHSH, CDR2 LQKENI.

The chain is built from TRBV7-6 and TRBJ2-3; TRBD1 is a possible D gene (5 bases). The CDR3 has 13 residues. Germline V gives CDR1 SGHVS, CDR2 FNYEAQ. Trimming stripped 11 bases from V and 6 bases from J, with 18 bases between. For the CDR3, the DNA is TGTGCCGCCAGCGCGCCAGGGTGGGATACGCAGTATTTT. Translation gives CAASAPGWDTQYF.

This chain uses TRBV7-9 with TRBJ2-3; maybe TRBD2 (6 bases). Trimming took 1 base from V and 1 from J, leaving 12 bases between them. CDR3 length equals 16 residues. Germline CDR1 reads SEHNR; CDR2 reads FQNEAQ (reference sequence). DNA of the CDR3: TGTGCCAGCAGCTTAGTCGCCCCTAGCGGCACAGATACGCAGTATTTT. Its translation: CASSLVAPSGTDTQYF.

This clone has just one count. This chain links TRBV5-4 with TRBJ2-1; D unclear. This CDR3 spans 16 amino acids. CDR1 and CDR2 from the germline V gene are SGHNT and YYREEE (reference sequence). V lost 4 bases to trimming and J lost 0 bases, with 14 bases between them. CDR3 sequence (DNA): TGTGCCAGCAGCCAGCCTGACATTTTCTCCTACAATGAGCAGTTCTTC. Its translation: CASSQPDIFSYNEQFF.

The rearrangement uses TRBV19 and TRBJ1-1; D uncertain. Trimming removed 7 bases from V and 5 bases from J, with 11 bases in between. CDR1 LNHDA and CDR2 SQIVND come from the germline V gene (reference sequence). CDR3 length: 12 amino acids. The DNA for the CDR3 is TGTGCCAGTATGGAGGGCTGGACTGAAGCTTTCTTT. Amino acid sequence: CASMEGWTEAFF.

The chain couples TRBV27 to TRBJ2-7, with D possibly being TRBD2 (7 bases). Trimming cost V 5 bases and J 2 bases, with 19 bases left between them. This CDR3 contains 16 residues. Germline V lookup: CDR1 MNHEY, CDR2 SMNVEV (reference sequence). Here the CDR3 reads CASSQRGRGLTYEQYF. Here the CDR3 DNA reads TGTGCCAGCAGTCAGCGGGGCAGGGGACTGACCTACGAGCAGTACTTC.

This chain uses TRBV7-8 with TRBJ2-1, with TRBD2 matching 8 bases. Losses at the gene ends were 1 base for V and 2 bases for J; bases not matched to a gene: 10. In germline, CDR1 is SGHVS, CDR2 FQNEAQ. This CDR3 is 18 amino acids long. The CDR3 sequence: CASSLDWGSGLAYNEQFF. The CDR3 DNA follows: TGTGCCAGCAGCTTAGATTGGGGCTCGGGACTAGCCTACAATGAGCAGTTCTTC.

CDR3 DNA: TGCAGCGTTGAAGACAGGGAAGGTTCACCCCTCCACTTT. Amino acid sequence: CSVEDREGSPLHF. The V call is TRBV29-1, the J call TRBJ1-6, with D tentatively TRBD1 (5 bases). The CDR3 is made up of 13 amino acids. Trimming removed 0 bases at V and 9 bases at J, with 9 bases between. Germline CDR1 reads SQVTM; CDR2 reads ANQGSEA.